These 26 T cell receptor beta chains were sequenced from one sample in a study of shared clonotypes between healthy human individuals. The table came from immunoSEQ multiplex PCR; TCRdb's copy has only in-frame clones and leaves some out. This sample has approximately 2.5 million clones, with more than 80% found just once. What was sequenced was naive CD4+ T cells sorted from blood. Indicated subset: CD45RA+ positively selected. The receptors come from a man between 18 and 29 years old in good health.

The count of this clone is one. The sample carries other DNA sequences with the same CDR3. The DNA of the CDR3 is TGTGCCAGCAGTATCGGGCAGGCTGCAACTAATGAAAAACTGTTTTTT. Amino acid sequence: CASSIGQAATNEKLFF. The chain joins TRBV25-1 to TRBJ1-4, with D uncertain. The CDR3 sequence is 16 residues long. Germline CDR1 is MGHDK and CDR2 is SYGVNS. V dropped 5 bases and J dropped 0 bases, with 13 bases sitting between them.

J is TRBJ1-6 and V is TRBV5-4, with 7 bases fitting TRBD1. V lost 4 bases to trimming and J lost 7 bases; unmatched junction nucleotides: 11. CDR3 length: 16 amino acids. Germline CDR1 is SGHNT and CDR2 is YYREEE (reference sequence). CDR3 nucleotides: TGTGCCAGCAGCGCCTCAAACAGGGGCGGAAATTCACCCCTCCACTTT. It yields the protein CASSASNRGGNSPLHF.

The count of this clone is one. CDR3 nucleotide sequence: TGTGCCATCAGTGCCTACGGGACTAGCTCTTCGCTTTGGGAGCAGTACTTC. This encodes CAISAYGTSSSLWEQYF. The gene calls are TRBV10-3 and TRBJ2-7, with TRBD2 identical over 9 bases. The CDR3 sequence is 17 residues long. Per germline, CDR1 ENHRY and CDR2 SYGVKD. V was pared by 4 bases and J by 7 bases, with 17 bases of the junction left unmatched.

The CDR3 DNA reads as TGTGCCAGCAGTTTATGGGGGGCGAATGACGCGCAAATAGCCAAAAACATTCAGTACTTC. It specifies CASSLWGANDAQIAKNIQYF. The genes are TRBV27 and TRBJ2-4; D is tentatively TRBD1 or TRBD2 (6 bases each). The CDR3 runs 20 residues. Germline V gene lookup returns CDR1 MNHEY and CDR2 SMNVEV (reference sequence). V dropped 1 base and J dropped 0 bases, with 22 bases sitting between them.

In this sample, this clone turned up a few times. CDR3 sequence (DNA): TGTGCCATCACTGGGGTAGGGGCCGGGGAGCTGTTTTTT. Protein: CAITGVGAGELFF. The chain is built from TRBV10-3 and TRBJ2-2; D is perhaps TRBD1 (5 bases). V was cut by 7 bases and J by 6 bases, with 12 bases left in between. Looked up from germline, CDR1 is ENHRY and CDR2 is SYGVKD. This CDR3 has 13 residues.

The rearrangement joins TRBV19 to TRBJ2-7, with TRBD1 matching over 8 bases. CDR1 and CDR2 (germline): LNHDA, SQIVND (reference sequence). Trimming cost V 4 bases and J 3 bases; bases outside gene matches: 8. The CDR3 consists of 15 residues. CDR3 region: CASSRTGTGGYEQYF. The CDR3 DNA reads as TGTGCCAGTAGTAGAACCGGGACAGGTGGCTACGAGCAGTACTTC. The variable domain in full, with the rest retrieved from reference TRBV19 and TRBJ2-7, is DGGITQSPKYLFRKEGQNVTLSCEQNLNHDAMYWYRQDPGQGLRLIYYSQIVNDFQKGDIAEGYSVSREKKESFPLTVTSAQKNPTAFYLCASSRTGTGGYEQYFGPGTRLTVT.

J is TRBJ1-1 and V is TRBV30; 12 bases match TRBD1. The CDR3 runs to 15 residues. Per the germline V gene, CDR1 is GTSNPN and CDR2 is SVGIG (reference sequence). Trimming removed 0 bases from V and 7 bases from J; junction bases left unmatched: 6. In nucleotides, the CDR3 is TGTGCCTGGAGTGTAGGGACAGGGGGCGAGATTGAAGCTTTCTTT. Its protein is CAWSVGTGGEIEAFF.

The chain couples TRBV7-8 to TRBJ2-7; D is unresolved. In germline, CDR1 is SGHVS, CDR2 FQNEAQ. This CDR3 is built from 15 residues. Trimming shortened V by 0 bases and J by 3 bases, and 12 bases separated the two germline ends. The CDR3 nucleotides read TGTGCCAGCAGCTTAGCGGTTGCAGAAAACTACGAGCAGTACTTC. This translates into CASSLAVAENYEQYF.

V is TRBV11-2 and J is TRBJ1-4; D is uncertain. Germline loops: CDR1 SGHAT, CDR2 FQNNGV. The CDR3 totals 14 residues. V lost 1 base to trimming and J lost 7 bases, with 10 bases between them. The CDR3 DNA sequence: TGTGCCAGCAGCTTAGTCCGGCAAGGTGAAAAACTGTTTTTT. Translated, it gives CASSLVRQGEKLFF.

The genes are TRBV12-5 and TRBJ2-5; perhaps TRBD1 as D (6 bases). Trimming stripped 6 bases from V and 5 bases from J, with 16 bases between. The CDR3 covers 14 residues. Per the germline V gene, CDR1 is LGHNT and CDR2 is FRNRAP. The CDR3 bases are TGTGCTAGTGGGCGGCAGGGGCCCAAGGAGACCCAGTACTTC. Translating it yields CASGRQGPKETQYF.

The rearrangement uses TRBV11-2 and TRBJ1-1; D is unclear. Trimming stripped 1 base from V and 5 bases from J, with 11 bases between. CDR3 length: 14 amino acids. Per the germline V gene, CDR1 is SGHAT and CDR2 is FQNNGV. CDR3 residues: CASSLVTELTEAFF. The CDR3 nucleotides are TGTGCCAGCAGCTTAGTGACCGAGTTGACTGAAGCTTTCTTT.

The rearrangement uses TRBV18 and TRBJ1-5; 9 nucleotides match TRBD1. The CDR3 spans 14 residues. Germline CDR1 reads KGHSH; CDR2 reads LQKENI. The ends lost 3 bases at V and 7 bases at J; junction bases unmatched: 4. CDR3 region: CASSPTGGRQPQHF. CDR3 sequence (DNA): TGTGCCAGCTCACCCACAGGGGGCAGGCAGCCCCAGCATTTT.

CDR3 protein: CASSSYRRGDSYEQYF. CDR3 in DNA: TGCGCCAGCAGCTCTTACAGGCGGGGAGATTCCTACGAGCAGTACTTC. The chain couples TRBV5-1 to TRBJ2-7, with D tentatively TRBD2 (6 bases). CDR1 SGHRS and CDR2 YFSETQ come from the germline V gene. This CDR3 comprises 16 residues. V lost 3 bases to trimming and J lost 1 base, with 17 bases between them.

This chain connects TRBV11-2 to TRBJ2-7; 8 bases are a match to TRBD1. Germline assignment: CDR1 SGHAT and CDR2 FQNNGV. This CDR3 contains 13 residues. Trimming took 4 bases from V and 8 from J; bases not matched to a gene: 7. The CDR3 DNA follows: TGTGCCAGCAGCTACGACAGGGGAGGACAGCAGTACTTC. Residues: CASSYDRGGQQYF.

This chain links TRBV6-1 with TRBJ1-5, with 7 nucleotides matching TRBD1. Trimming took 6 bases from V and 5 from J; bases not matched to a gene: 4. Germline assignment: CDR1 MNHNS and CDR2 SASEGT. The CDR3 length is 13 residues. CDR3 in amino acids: CASSLTGYQPQHF. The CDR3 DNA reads TGTGCCAGCAGCTTGACAGGGTATCAGCCCCAGCATTTT.

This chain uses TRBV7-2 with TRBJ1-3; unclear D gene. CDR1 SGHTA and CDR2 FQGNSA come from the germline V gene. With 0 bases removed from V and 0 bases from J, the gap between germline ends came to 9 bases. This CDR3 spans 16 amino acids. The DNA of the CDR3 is TGTGCCAGCAGCTTAGCTCTCAGCATCTCTGGAAACACCATATATTTT. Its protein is CASSLALSISGNTIYF.

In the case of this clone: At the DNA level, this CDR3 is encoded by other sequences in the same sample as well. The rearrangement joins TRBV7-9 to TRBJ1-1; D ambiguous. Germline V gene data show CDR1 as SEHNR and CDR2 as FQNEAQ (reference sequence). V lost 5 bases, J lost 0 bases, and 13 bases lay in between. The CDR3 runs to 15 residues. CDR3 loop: CASSPRTGMNTEAFF. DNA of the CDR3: TGTGCCAGCAGCCCCCGGACGGGAATGAACACTGAAGCTTTCTTT.

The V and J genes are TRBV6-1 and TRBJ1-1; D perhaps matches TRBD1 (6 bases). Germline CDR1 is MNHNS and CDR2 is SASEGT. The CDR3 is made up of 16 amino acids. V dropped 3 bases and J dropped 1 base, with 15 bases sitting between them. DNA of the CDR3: TGTGCCAGCAGTGACCTCCGCGGCAGGGGGAACACTGAAGCTTTCTTT. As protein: CASSDLRGRGNTEAFF.

The CDR3 nucleotides read TGTGCCAGCAGCTCCGGAGGTAGCGGGTTAGGGGAGACCCAGTACTTC. It is translated as CASSSGGSGLGETQYF. This rearrangement joins TRBV5-4 to TRBJ2-5; TRBD2 agrees at 7 bases. In germline, CDR1 is SGHNT, CDR2 YYREEE (reference sequence). The CDR3 runs to 16 residues. The V segment lost 3 bases and the J segment 5 bases; nucleotides outside the gene matches: 13.

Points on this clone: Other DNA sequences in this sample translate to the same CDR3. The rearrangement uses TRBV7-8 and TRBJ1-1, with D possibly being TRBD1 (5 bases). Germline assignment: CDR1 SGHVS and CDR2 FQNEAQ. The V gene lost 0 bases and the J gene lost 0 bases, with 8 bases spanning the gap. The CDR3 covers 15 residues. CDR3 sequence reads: CASSLAGVVNTEAFF. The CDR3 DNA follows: TGTGCCAGCAGCTTAGCGGGGGTGGTGAACACTGAAGCTTTCTTT.

The CDR3 region is CASSLGVNEQFF. CDR3 DNA sequence: TGTGCCAGCAGCTTGGGAGTCAATGAGCAGTTCTTC. The V and J genes are TRBV11-3 and TRBJ2-1; the D gene is possibly TRBD2 (5 bases). Trimming stripped 3 bases from V and 6 bases from J, with 6 bases between. The CDR3 totals 12 residues. Germline V gene lookup returns CDR1 SGHNT and CDR2 YENEEA.

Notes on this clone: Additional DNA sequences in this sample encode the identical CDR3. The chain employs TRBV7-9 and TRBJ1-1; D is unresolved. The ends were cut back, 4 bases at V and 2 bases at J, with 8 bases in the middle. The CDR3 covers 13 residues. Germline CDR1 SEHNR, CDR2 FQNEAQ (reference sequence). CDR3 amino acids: CASSSGANTEAFF. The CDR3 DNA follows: TGTGCCAGCAGCTCGGGAGCTAACACTGAAGCTTTCTTT. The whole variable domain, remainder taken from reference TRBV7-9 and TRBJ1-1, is DTGVSQNPRHKITKRGQNVTFRCDPISEHNRLYWYRQTLGQGPEFLTYFQNEAQLEKSRLLSDRFSAERPKGSFSTLEIQRTEQGDSAMYLCASSSGANTEAFFGQGTRLTVV.

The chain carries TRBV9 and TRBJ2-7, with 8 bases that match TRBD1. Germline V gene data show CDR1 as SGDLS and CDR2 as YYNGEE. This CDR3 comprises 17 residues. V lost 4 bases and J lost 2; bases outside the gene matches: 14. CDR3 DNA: TGTGCCAGCAGCCCGTCCGCTCGACAGGGGCTTACCTACGAGCAGTACTTC. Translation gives CASSPSARQGLTYEQYF.

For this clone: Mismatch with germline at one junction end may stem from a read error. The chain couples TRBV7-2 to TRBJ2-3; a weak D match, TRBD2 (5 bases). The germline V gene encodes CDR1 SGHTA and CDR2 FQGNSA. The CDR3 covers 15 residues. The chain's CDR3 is CASRGSGGPTVTQYF. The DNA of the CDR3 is TGTGCCAGCAGAGGGAGTGGCGGGCCTACAGTTACGCAGTATTTT.

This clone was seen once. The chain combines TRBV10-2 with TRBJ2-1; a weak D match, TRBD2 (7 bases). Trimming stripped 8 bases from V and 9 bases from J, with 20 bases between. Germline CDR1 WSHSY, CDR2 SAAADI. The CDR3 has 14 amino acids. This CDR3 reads CASATRGGISEQFF. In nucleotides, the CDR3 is TGCGCCAGCGCAACTAGGGGGGGGATTAGTGAGCAGTTCTTC.

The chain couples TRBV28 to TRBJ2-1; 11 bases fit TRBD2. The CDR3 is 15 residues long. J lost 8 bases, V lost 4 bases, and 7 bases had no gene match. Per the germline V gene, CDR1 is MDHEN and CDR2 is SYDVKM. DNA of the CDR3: TGTGCCAGCAGTTCGACTAGCGGGGCCAGAGATGAGCAGTTCTTC. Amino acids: CASSSTSGARDEQFF.